The 9 T cell receptor beta chains listed next were all sequenced from one sample in a study of T cell repertoires in cytomegalovirus infection. TCRdb re-derived calls from the reads in MiXCR, one entry per CDR3 protein. Seen here are roughly 240,000 distinct CDR3 sequences, about 5.9% observed once, and the top ten hold around 6.5%. Source material: PBMCs. Source of these receptors: a human donor in good health (CMV status not recorded). Some clones in this sample may be carry-over from other donors' samples.

The gene calls are TRBV7-2 and TRBJ2-1; the D is unclear. Trimming removed 5 bases from V and 0 bases from J, with 14 bases in between. Germline lookup yields CDR1 SGHTA and CDR2 FQGNSA. This CDR3 spans 16 amino acids. The CDR3 DNA follows: TGTGCCAGCAGCATCATTGGGGTCAGCTCCTACAATGAGCAGTTCTTC. Protein: CASSIIGVSSYNEQFF.

This clonotype was counted ten times or more. The genes are TRBV9 and TRBJ2-5; maybe TRBD2 (5 bases). CDR3 length equals 12 residues. Trimming pared 2 bases from V and 5 bases from J, leaving 7 bases between. The germline gives CDR1 SGDLS, CDR2 YYNGEE. Here the CDR3 DNA reads TGTGCCAGCAGCGTCACGGGGGAGACCCAGTACTTC. This translates into CASSVTGETQYF.

This clonotype was observed at least ten times. The V gene is TRBV6-1, the J gene TRBJ2-3; 8 bases align to TRBD2. Germline CDR1 MNHNS, CDR2 SASEGT. This CDR3 region has 14 residues. The V and J ends lost 5 bases and 5 bases, in that order; junction bases with no gene match: 6. In DNA form, the CDR3 reads TGTGCCAGCAGTCAGCGGGGGTTCAAAGATACGCAGTATTTT. It encodes CASSQRGFKDTQYF.

This clonotype was counted at least ten times. The rearrangement uses TRBV7-9 and TRBJ1-1; D ambiguous. The CDR3 runs to 15 residues. The germline V gene encodes CDR1 SEHNR and CDR2 FQNEAQ (reference sequence). The V and J ends lost 1 base and 0 bases respectively, with 9 bases between them. DNA of the CDR3: TGTGCCAGCAGCTTAGGCCAAGGTATGAACACTGAAGCTTTCTTT. Translating gives CASSLGQGMNTEAFF.

This clonotype was seen at least ten times. The J gene is TRBJ2-6, the V gene TRBV6-5; D gene uncertain. Germline V gene sequence: CDR1 MNHEY, CDR2 SVGAGI. This CDR3 is 19 amino acids long. V was pared by 5 bases and J by 0 bases, with 20 bases between. Here the CDR3 DNA reads TGTGCCAGCAGTAAAAGGGCCGGATTCCTTCCCTCTGGGGCCAACGTCCTGACTTTC. Protein: CASSKRAGFLPSGANVLTF.

In its sample, this clonotype was seen many times. The chain employs TRBV7-2 and TRBJ2-3, with D maybe TRBD1 (5 bases). This CDR3 has 18 residues. V was clipped by 4 bases and J by 0 bases, with 20 bases between them. CDR1 and CDR2 (germline): SGHTA, FQGNSA. The CDR3 sequence is CASSSIIRPDSSTDTQYF. The CDR3 bases are TGTGCCAGCAGCTCCATTATCCGACCAGACAGTAGCACAGATACGCAGTATTTT.

Judged by abundance, this clonotype is medium-sized. The chain couples TRBV7-2 to TRBJ2-5; tentatively, D is TRBD1 or TRBD2 (6 bases each). V lost 1 base and J 4 bases, leaving 10 bases between the germline ends. The germline V gene encodes CDR1 SGHTA and CDR2 FQGNSA. This CDR3 has 14 amino acids. CDR3 protein: CASSLGGASETQYF. The CDR3 region has the DNA TGTGCCAGCAGCTTAGGGGGGGCTTCAGAGACCCAGTACTTC.

The chain joins TRBV29-1 to TRBJ1-1, with 8 bases aligning to TRBD1. This CDR3 comprises 10 residues. Per the germline V gene, CDR1 is SQVTM and CDR2 is ANQGSEA. J lost 9 bases, V lost 7 bases, and 4 bases had no gene match. The CDR3 loop reads CSGGQGQAFF. The CDR3 DNA reads TGCAGCGGAGGACAGGGCCAAGCTTTCTTT.

This clonotype has at least ten counts. The chain has TRBV29-1 and TRBJ2-1; D not resolved. The length of the CDR3 is 12 residues. Germline V gene sequence: CDR1 SQVTM, CDR2 ANQGSEA. V lost 7 bases, J lost 3 bases, and 10 bases lay in between. CDR3 amino acids: CSASSFYNEQFF. CDR3 DNA sequence: TGCAGCGCAAGCAGCTTCTACAATGAGCAGTTCTTC.